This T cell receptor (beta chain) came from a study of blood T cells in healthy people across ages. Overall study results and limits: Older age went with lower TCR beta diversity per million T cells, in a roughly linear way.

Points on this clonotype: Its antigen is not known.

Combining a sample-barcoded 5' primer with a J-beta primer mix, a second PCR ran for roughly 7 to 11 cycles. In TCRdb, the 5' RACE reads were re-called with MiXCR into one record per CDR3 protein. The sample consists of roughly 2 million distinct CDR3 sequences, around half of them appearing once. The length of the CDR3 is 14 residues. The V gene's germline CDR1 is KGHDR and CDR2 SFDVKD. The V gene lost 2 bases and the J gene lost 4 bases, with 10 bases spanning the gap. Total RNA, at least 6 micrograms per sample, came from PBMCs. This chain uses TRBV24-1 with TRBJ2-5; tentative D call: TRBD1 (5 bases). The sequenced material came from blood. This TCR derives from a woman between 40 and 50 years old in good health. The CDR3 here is CATSDCAQGETQYF. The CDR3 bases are TGTGCCACCAGTGATTGCGCCCAGGGAGAGACCCAGTACTTC.